What follows are 13 T cell receptor beta chains derived from one specimen sequenced in a study of beta chain features in type 1 diabetes. General study findings and limits: Shorter TCRB CDR3s, moderately but significantly so, marked every one of the four CD4+ subsets in Type 1 diabetes patients.

What was sequenced were expressed TCRB transcripts, since all of the isolated RNA had been reverse transcribed. Generated by immunoSEQ multiplex PCR, the TCRdb table keeps only in-frame clones and is missing some. The sample contains some 360,000 clones, roughly a tenth of which appear only once. These receptors lack a known antigen. The sample consisted of central memory CD4+ T cells from blood. These receptors all come from a man between 25 and 39 years old with type 1 diabetes.

In this sample, this clone turned up many times. This chain connects TRBV10-3 to TRBJ2-2, with 7 bases lining up with TRBD1. The CDR3 loop spans 14 amino acids. The V and J ends lost 11 bases and 2 bases, in that order; junction bases with no gene match: 8. Germline values: CDR1 ENHRY, CDR2 SYGVKD. The CDR3 region has the DNA TGTGCCGTGAACCGGGACAGTAACACCGGGGAGCTGTTTTTT. Translation: CAVNRDSNTGELFF.

This clone was counted only a few times. This sequence joins TRBV6-5 and TRBJ2-1; possibly TRBD1 or TRBD2 for D (5 bases each). V was pared by 6 bases and J by 2 bases, with 14 bases between. The CDR3 is 15 amino acids. CDR1 is MNHEY and CDR2 is SVGAGI in the germline V gene. CDR3 DNA: TGTGCCAGCAGCCTCGGGACGCCGGCCTACAATGAGCAGTTCTTC. Amino acid sequence: CASSLGTPAYNEQFF.

The chain couples TRBV6-5 to TRBJ2-7, with 9 positions matching TRBD1. The germline gives CDR1 MNHEY, CDR2 SVGAGI. Trimming removed 0 bases from V and 10 bases from J; junction bases left unmatched: 10. This CDR3 has 15 amino acids. The CDR3 DNA sequence: TGTGCCAGCAGTTACTCGAGGACAGGGGATGTTGCACAGTACTTC. It translates to CASSYSRTGDVAQYF.

The CDR3 DNA reads as TGTGCCAGCAGCTCAACAAGACATGGACAGAAAGCTTTCTTT. Encoded protein: CASSSTRHGQKAFF. The chain has TRBV7-9 and TRBJ1-1; TRBD1 might be the D (6 bases). Per the germline V gene, CDR1 is SEHNR and CDR2 is FQNEAQ (reference sequence). CDR3 length equals 14 residues. Trimming stripped 4 bases from V and 9 bases from J, with 18 bases between. Filled out from reference TRBV7-9 and TRBJ1-1, the complete variable domain reads DTGVSQNPRHKITKRGQNVTFRCDPISEHNRLYWYRQTLGQGPEFLTYFQNEAQLEKSRLLSDRFSAERPKGSFSTLEIQRTEQGDSAMYLCASSSTRHGQKAFFGQGTRLTVV.

This chain links TRBV2 with TRBJ2-7; a weak D match, TRBD2 (5 bases). CDR3 length equals 15 residues. The germline V and J ends were trimmed by 4 bases and 6 bases, with 19 bases remaining between them. Germline V gene lookup returns CDR1 SNHLY and CDR2 FYNNEI. For the CDR3, the DNA is TGTGCCAGCAGTGTATCCCGGGCCCAGAGGGTCGAGCAGTACTTC. Translated, it gives CASSVSRAQRVEQYF.

This clone has only a few counts. V is TRBV20-1 and J is TRBJ2-7, with no clear D. There are 11 residues in the CDR3. Trimming left V 5 bases short and J 7 bases short, with 12 bases between. From germline, CDR1 is DFQATT and CDR2 SNEGSKA (reference sequence). For the CDR3, the DNA is TGCAGTGCTGTCCCCTCGAGGGAGCAGTACTTC. Encoded protein: CSAVPSREQYF.

As regards this clone: One end of the junction varies from germline; a read error may be responsible. The CDR3 is CASSFRTGLEETQYF. The CDR3 region has the DNA TGTGCTAGCAGCTTTAGAACGGGATTGGAAGAGACCCAGTACTTC. V usage is TRBV7-7 and J usage is TRBJ2-5, with D possibly being TRBD2 (5 bases). Germline CDR1 reads SSHAT; CDR2 reads FNYEAQ (reference sequence). There are 15 residues in the CDR3.

In this sample, this clone turned up a few times. The V and J genes are TRBV2 and TRBJ2-2, with D possibly matching TRBD2 (5 bases). The CDR3 extends over 15 amino acids. Deletions cut 1 base from V and 0 bases from J, with 6 bases between. From germline, CDR1 is SNHLY and CDR2 FYNNEI. The CDR3 here is CASSEERSNTGELFF. The CDR3 bases are TGTGCCAGCAGTGAAGAGCGGTCGAACACCGGGGAGCTGTTTTTT.

This CDR3 reads CASGSSGGGNQPQHF. CDR3 DNA: TGTGCCAGCGGATCTTCAGGGGGAGGAAATCAGCCCCAGCATTTT. This sequence joins TRBV27 and TRBJ1-5, with 7 nucleotides matching TRBD1. Trimming took 8 bases from V and 4 from J; bases not matched to a gene: 11. The CDR3 runs 15 residues. Germline-derived CDR1 and CDR2 are MNHEY and SMNVEV (reference sequence).

This clone was counted a few times. This chain joins TRBV10-3 and TRBJ1-5; maybe TRBD1 (5 bases). CDR3 length equals 13 residues. The germline CDR1 and CDR2 sequences are ENHRY and SYGVKD. V dropped 10 bases and J dropped 6 bases, with 16 bases sitting between them. CDR3 sequence (DNA): TGTGCCACCGGAGGCGGGGGTCGTCAGCCCCAGCATTTT. Residues: CATGGGGRQPQHF.

This clone has more than one count but fewer than ten. V usage is TRBV7-9 and J usage is TRBJ1-5; D is unresolved. Looked up from germline, CDR1 is SEHNR and CDR2 is FQNEAQ (reference sequence). The CDR3 totals 13 residues. V was shortened by 4 bases and J by 3 bases, with 7 bases between the two germline ends. CDR3 nucleotides: TGTGCCAGCAGCTCAGAGACCAATCAGCCCCAGCATTTT. Translating it yields CASSSETNQPQHF.

This clone appeared a few times. The chain combines TRBV6-1 with TRBJ2-6; D ambiguous. CDR1 MNHNS and CDR2 SASEGT come from the germline V gene. The CDR3 consists of 14 residues. Trimming pared 4 bases from V and 0 bases from J, leaving 4 bases between. The CDR3 sequence is CASSAHSGANVLTF. CDR3 sequence (DNA): TGTGCCAGCAGTGCTCACTCTGGGGCCAACGTCCTGACTTTC.

This clone was counted a few times. The chain links TRBV27 to TRBJ2-1; D might be TRBD1 or TRBD2, each matching 5 bases. Germline CDR1 and CDR2: MNHEY and SMNVEV (reference sequence). V lost 5 bases and J 5 bases, leaving 10 bases between the germline ends. The CDR3 runs 13 residues. Here the CDR3 DNA reads TGTGCCAGCAGTCATGGGACGGACAATGAGCAGTTCTTC. Its protein product is CASSHGTDNEQFF.